The source of this T cell receptor beta chain is a study of shared clonotypes between healthy human individuals. Overall study results and limits: Naive subsets usually exceeded memory subsets in estimated richness.

TCRdb's table, derived via immunoSEQ multiplex PCR, lists solely in-frame clones and lacks some. The profile shows approximately 1,000,000 clones, 60% to 85% of them singletons. Germline values: CDR1 MNHNY, CDR2 SVGAGI (reference sequence). CDR3 length: 16 amino acids. V was clipped by 2 bases and J by 2 bases; unmatched bases: 5. This clone was recorded at least ten times. The antigen is unknown. The chain recombines TRBV6-6 with TRBJ2-3; 9 bases are a match to TRBD2. The sequence came from a man younger than 35 in good health. Some clones in this sample may be carry-over from other donors' samples. The sequencing input was memory CD4+ T cells from PBMCs. As for subset: CD45RA-negative fraction. The CDR3 loop is CASSYTGTSFTDTQYF. CDR3 sequence (DNA): TGTGCCAGCAGTTACACGGGGACTAGCTTCACAGATACGCAGTATTTT.